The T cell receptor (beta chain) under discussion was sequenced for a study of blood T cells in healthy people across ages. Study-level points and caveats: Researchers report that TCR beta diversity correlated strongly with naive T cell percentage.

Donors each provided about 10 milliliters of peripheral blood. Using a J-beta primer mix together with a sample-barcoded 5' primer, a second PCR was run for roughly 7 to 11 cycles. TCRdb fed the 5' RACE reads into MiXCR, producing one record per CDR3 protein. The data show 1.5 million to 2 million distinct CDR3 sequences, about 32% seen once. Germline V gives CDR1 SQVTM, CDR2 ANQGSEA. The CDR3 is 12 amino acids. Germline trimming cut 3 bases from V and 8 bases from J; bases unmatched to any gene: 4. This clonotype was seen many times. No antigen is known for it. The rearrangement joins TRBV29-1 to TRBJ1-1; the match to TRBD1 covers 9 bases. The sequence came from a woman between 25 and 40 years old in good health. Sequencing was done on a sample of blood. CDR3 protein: CSVDGDRDEAFF. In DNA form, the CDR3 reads TGCAGCGTTGATGGGGACAGGGACGAAGCTTTCTTT.